A single sample is the source of the 29 T cell receptor beta chains below, sequenced in a study of T cell changes during pregnancy in multiple sclerosis. The repertoire was sequenced with immunoSEQ multiplex PCR; TCRdb's copy has only in-frame clones and lacks some. The sample contains about 42,000 clones, 80% to 85% of which appear only once. The sample was CD4+ T cells from peripheral blood mononuclear cells, taken before pregnancy. These receptors all stem from a female donor with multiple sclerosis, enrolled in a pregnancy study.

The gene calls are TRBV7-6 and TRBJ2-3, with TRBD1 as a possible D gene (6 bases). Trimming shortened V by 5 bases and J by 6 bases, and 21 bases separated the two germline ends. Germline loops: CDR1 SGHVS, CDR2 FNYEAQ. The CDR3 length is 16 residues. CDR3 bases: TGTGCCAGCAGCCGGACGCGGATGGGGGCCGGGGATACGCAGTATTTT. As protein: CASSRTRMGAGDTQYF.

The chain couples TRBV4-1 to TRBJ1-3; no clear D gene. The V gene lost 0 bases and the J gene lost 0 bases, with 15 bases spanning the gap. This CDR3 has 18 residues. Germline CDR1 reads MGHRA; CDR2 reads YSYEKL. The CDR3 DNA follows: TGCGCCAGCAGCCAAGATAACGGCAGGAAGACCTCTGGAAACACCATATATTTT. It yields the protein CASSQDNGRKTSGNTIYF.

This clone was picked up one time. The rearrangement links TRBV30 to TRBJ1-6; TRBD1 is a possible D gene (5 bases). Per germline, CDR1 GTSNPN and CDR2 SVGIG (reference sequence). Trimming took 1 base from V and 7 from J, leaving 14 bases between them. The CDR3 spans 15 residues. CDR3 protein: CAWSGGAGENSPLHF. The CDR3 DNA reads as TGTGCCTGGAGTGGGGGAGCGGGGGAAAATTCACCCCTCCACTTT.

The chain employs TRBV5-1 and TRBJ2-7; D gene uncertain. V was cut by 4 bases and J by 0 bases, with 14 bases left in between. The CDR3 is made up of 15 amino acids. The V gene's germline CDR1 is SGHRS and CDR2 YFSETQ. In DNA form, the CDR3 reads TGCGCCAGCAGCCTAGAGCTCCTAAGCTCCTACGAGCAGTACTTC. Residues: CASSLELLSSYEQYF. Filled out from reference TRBV5-1 and TRBJ2-7, the complete variable domain reads KAGVTQTPRYLIKTRGQQVTLSCSPISGHRSVSWYQQTPGQGLQFLFEYFSETQRNKGNFPGRFSGRQFSNSRSEMNVSTLELGDSALYLCASSLELLSSYEQYFGPGTRLTVT.

This sequence joins TRBV21-1 and TRBJ2-1; the tabulated D call, TRBD2, remains unverified against the DNA. TRBV21-1 is classified as a pseudogene. The CDR3 loop spans 16 amino acids. This CDR3 reads CASSAYPPSSYNEQFF. The CDR3 DNA reads TGTGCCAGCAGCGCCTACCCTCCAAGCTCCTACAATGAGCAGTTCTTC.

The CDR3 bases are TGTGCCAGCAGCTTGGCGATTAGCGGGGACACAGATACGCAGTATTTT. Protein: CASSLAISGDTDTQYF. The rearrangement joins TRBV5-4 to TRBJ2-3; 8 bases line up with TRBD2. The germline CDR1 and CDR2 sequences are SGHNT and YYREEE (reference sequence). The CDR3 is 16 residues long. V lost 0 bases to trimming and J lost 2 bases; unmatched junction nucleotides: 5.

The rearrangement uses TRBV4-3 and TRBJ2-3, with TRBD2 identical over 11 bases. Germline CDR1 reads LGHNA; CDR2 reads YSLEER. This CDR3 is 14 amino acids long. The V gene end was trimmed by 4 bases and the J gene end by 12 bases; junction bases not matched to a gene: 9. The CDR3 reads CASSLTSGGGAQYF. CDR3 nucleotide sequence: TGCGCCAGCAGCCTTACTAGCGGGGGAGGGGCCCAGTATTTT.

The CDR3 DNA reads as TGTGCCAGCAGCCCAAATAGCGGGAGGCGGAATGAGCAGTTCTTC. It encodes CASSPNSGRRNEQFF. This chain links TRBV11-3 with TRBJ2-1, with 10 bases that match TRBD2. The CDR3 sequence is 15 residues long. V dropped 5 bases and J dropped 7; count of bases not matched to a gene: 8. CDR1 is SGHNT and CDR2 is YENEEA in the germline V gene. The complete variable domain, with remaining parts taken from reference TRBV11-3 and TRBJ2-1, reads EAGVVQSPRYKIIEKKQPVAFWCNPISGHNTLYWYLQNLGQGPELLIRYENEEAVDDSQLPKDRFSAERLKGVDSTLKIQPAELGDSAVYLCASSPNSGRRNEQFFGPGTRLTVL.

This chain links TRBV19 with TRBJ1-4; 9 bases align to TRBD1. Trimming at V came to 8 bases and at J to 5 bases, leaving 9 bases not matched to a gene. There are 15 residues in the CDR3. Germline V gives CDR1 LNHDA, CDR2 SQIVND (reference sequence). CDR3 in DNA: TGTGCCAGTGCGACAGGGGGGGACCAAAATGAAAAACTGTTTTTT. Protein: CASATGGDQNEKLFF. The complete variable domain, with remaining parts taken from reference TRBV19 and TRBJ1-4, reads DGGITQSPKYLFRKEGQNVTLSCEQNLNHDAMYWYRQDPGQGLRLIYYSQIVNDFQKGDIAEGYSVSREKKESFPLTVTSAQKNPTAFYLCASATGGDQNEKLFFGSGTQLSVL.

The V call is TRBV5-1, the J call TRBJ2-7, with a tentative D call TRBD1 (7 bases). The CDR3 has 14 residues. Trimming shortened V by 4 bases and J by 4 bases, and 15 bases separated the two germline ends. CDR1 is SGHRS, CDR2 YFSETQ, per germline. CDR3 DNA sequence: TGCGCCAGCAGCGTGAATCCAGGGGGGTACGAGCAGTACTTC. Translated: CASSVNPGGYEQYF. The whole variable domain, remainder taken from reference TRBV5-1 and TRBJ2-7, is KAGVTQTPRYLIKTRGQQVTLSCSPISGHRSVSWYQQTPGQGLQFLFEYFSETQRNKGNFPGRFSGRQFSNSRSEMNVSTLELGDSALYLCASSVNPGGYEQYFGPGTRLTVT.

The genes are TRBV4-1 and TRBJ1-1; D perhaps matches TRBD1 (6 bases). From germline, CDR1 is MGHRA and CDR2 YSYEKL. This CDR3 has 16 amino acids. Trimming shortened V by 2 bases and J by 1 base, and 14 bases separated the two germline ends. The CDR3 protein is CASSQKGGTGNTEAFF. The CDR3 DNA reads as TGCGCCAGCAGCCAAAAGGGGGGGACGGGGAACACTGAAGCTTTCTTT.

V usage is TRBV9 and J usage is TRBJ2-5; weak D call: TRBD1 (5 bases). V lost 3 bases, J lost 5 bases, and 11 bases lay in between. Germline CDR1 reads SGDLS; CDR2 reads YYNGEE. The CDR3 extends over 13 amino acids. The CDR3 sequence is CASSEGPRETQYF. In DNA, the CDR3 is TGTGCCAGCAGCGAGGGGCCAAGGGAGACCCAGTACTTC. The full variable domain, with the rest looked up from reference TRBV9 and TRBJ2-5, is DSGVTQTPKHLITATGQRVTLRCSPRSGDLSVYWYQQSLDQGLQFLIQYYNGEERAKGNILERFSAQQFPDLHSELNLSSLELGDSALYFCASSEGPRETQYFGPGTRLLVL.

The V and J genes are TRBV6-1 and TRBJ2-7; possibly TRBD2 for D (6 bases). The germline gives CDR1 MNHNS, CDR2 SASEGT. The V end lost 9 bases, the J end lost 6 bases, and 15 bases lay between the germline ends. This CDR3 contains 12 residues. CDR3 nucleotide sequence: TGTGCCAGTCAGAGCGAAGCGGGCGAGCAGTACTTC. Its translation is CASQSEAGEQYF.

This clone was observed a single time. Other DNA sequences in this sample translate to the same CDR3. The J gene is TRBJ1-1, the V gene TRBV6-5; 9 nucleotides match TRBD1. J gave up 3 bases and V 0 bases, and 2 bases lay outside the gene matches. The CDR3 is made up of 15 amino acids. CDR1 and CDR2 (germline): MNHEY, SVGAGI. Here the CDR3 DNA reads TGTGCCAGCAGTTACTCGCGGACAGGGGACACTGAAGCTTTCTTT. This translates into CASSYSRTGDTEAFF.

The genes are TRBV6-6 and TRBJ2-1; TRBD1 aligns across 7 bases. Losses at the gene ends were 6 bases for V and 4 bases for J; bases not matched to a gene: 9. The V gene's germline CDR1 is MNHNY and CDR2 SVGAGI (reference sequence). The CDR3 loop spans 15 amino acids. CDR3 bases: TGTGCCAGCAGGCGCGTACGGGACAGATACAATGAGCAGTTCTTC. It encodes CASRRVRDRYNEQFF.

The J gene is TRBJ1-1, the V gene TRBV5-1, with no clear D. The CDR3 contains 16 residues. V lost 4 bases, J lost 4 bases, and 20 bases lay in between. Germline V CDR1 and CDR2: SGHRS, YFSETQ. CDR3 in amino acids: CASSVVPHSSGTEAFF. Written as DNA, the CDR3 is TGCGCCAGCAGCGTTGTACCCCATTCGTCGGGCACTGAAGCTTTCTTT.

This clone was recorded once. The V gene is TRBV11-2, the J gene TRBJ2-1, with D possibly matching TRBD2 (7 bases). Germline V gives CDR1 SGHAT, CDR2 FQNNGV. There are 16 residues in the CDR3. The germline V and J ends were trimmed by 4 bases and 4 bases, with 17 bases remaining between them. CDR3 DNA: TGTGCCAGCAGCTGGGGGGGGCGGATAAGTTACAATGAGCAGTTCTTC. Protein sequence: CASSWGGRISYNEQFF.

The gene calls are TRBV27 and TRBJ2-7, with a tentative D call TRBD1 (5 bases). Looked up from germline, CDR1 is MNHEY and CDR2 is SMNVEV (reference sequence). The CDR3 consists of 14 residues. The germline V and J ends were trimmed by 5 bases and 0 bases, with 11 bases remaining between them. The CDR3 sequence: CASSRQNPSYEQYF. The CDR3 coding sequence is TGTGCCAGCAGTCGACAGAACCCCTCCTACGAGCAGTACTTC.

The chain couples TRBV5-1 to TRBJ1-2; D perhaps matches TRBD1 (6 bases). The V end was cut by 4 bases, the J end by 6 bases, with 16 bases between. This CDR3 is 14 amino acids long. The germline gives CDR1 SGHRS, CDR2 YFSETQ. In nucleotides, the CDR3 is TGCGCCAGCAGCCCCCCGGCCAGGGGACATGGCTACACCTTC. This sequence encodes CASSPPARGHGYTF.

This clone occurred a few times. This rearrangement joins TRBV2 to TRBJ2-5; D perhaps matches TRBD1 (5 bases). Trimming shortened V by 1 base and J by 3 bases, and 15 bases separated the two germline ends. The CDR3 covers 16 residues. The germline V gene encodes CDR1 SNHLY and CDR2 FYNNEI. CDR3 DNA: TGTGCCAGCAGTGAAGGATTTGGGCAGGGTAAAGAGACCCAGTACTTC. Residues: CASSEGFGQGKETQYF. The full variable domain, with the rest looked up from reference TRBV2 and TRBJ2-5, is EPEVTQTPSHQVTQMGQEVILRCVPISNHLYFYWYRQILGQKVEFLVSFYNNEISEKSEIFDDQFSVERPDGSNFTLKIRSTKLEDSAMYFCASSEGFGQGKETQYFGPGTRLLVL.

The chain carries TRBV30 and TRBJ2-3; TRBD2 matches 9 bases. CDR3 length: 17 amino acids. Germline V gene sequence: CDR1 GTSNPN, CDR2 SVGIG (reference sequence). With 5 bases clipped from V and 0 bases from J, the junction kept 12 bases outside the gene matches. Here the CDR3 reads CAWDSGGPYTSTDTQYF. DNA of the CDR3: TGTGCCTGGGATAGCGGGGGCCCTTACACTAGCACAGATACGCAGTATTTT. The variable domain in full, with the rest retrieved from reference TRBV30 and TRBJ2-3, is SQTIHQWPATLVQPVGSPLSLECTVEGTSNPNLYWYRQAAGRGLQLLFYSVGIGQISSEVPQNLSASRPQDRQFILSSKKLLLSDSGFYLCAWDSGGPYTSTDTQYFGPGTRLTVL.

The genes are TRBV2 and TRBJ2-3; 9 bases are shared with TRBD2. CDR1 is SNHLY and CDR2 is FYNNEI in the germline V gene. The V gene end was trimmed by 7 bases and the J gene end by 4 bases; junction bases not matched to a gene: 3. The CDR3 has 13 amino acids. The CDR3 DNA reads as TGTGCCAGCAAGGGACTAGCCTCAGATACGCAGTATTTT. The encoded protein is CASKGLASDTQYF.

The rearrangement uses TRBV9 and TRBJ2-1; D call uncertain. The CDR3 loop spans 12 amino acids. The germline CDR1 and CDR2 sequences are SGDLS and YYNGEE. V was shortened by 3 bases and J by 2 bases, with 3 bases between the two germline ends. The CDR3 protein is CASSAPYNEQFF. CDR3 sequence (DNA): TGTGCCAGCAGCGCTCCCTACAATGAGCAGTTCTTC.

This clone was seen a few times. The chain joins TRBV5-1 to TRBJ1-3, with no clear D. Trimming pared 6 bases from V and 2 bases from J, leaving 12 bases between. CDR1 and CDR2 (germline): SGHRS, YFSETQ. The CDR3 has 14 amino acids. In nucleotides, the CDR3 is TGCGCCAGCACCCCTACAGACCCTGGAAACACCATATATTTT. As protein: CASTPTDPGNTIYF.

This chain links TRBV7-9 with TRBJ2-4, with no clear D. Germline-derived CDR1 and CDR2 are SEHNR and FQNEAQ (reference sequence). This CDR3 is built from 14 residues. Trimming removed 5 bases from V and 0 bases from J, with 8 bases in between. In DNA form, the CDR3 reads TGTGCCAGCAGCCTCACTGAAGCCAAAAACATTCAGTACTTC. Amino acids: CASSLTEAKNIQYF.

The V gene is TRBV4-1, the J gene TRBJ2-3; TRBD2 matches at 11 bases. The CDR3 runs 18 residues. Germline assignment: CDR1 MGHRA and CDR2 YSYEKL. The junction had 12 bases not matched to a gene; V was cut back by 6 bases and J by 1 base. CDR3: CASSRGTSGNTGTDTQYF. DNA for the CDR3: TGCGCCAGCAGTCGGGGGACTAGCGGCAATACGGGCACAGATACGCAGTATTTT.

The chain carries TRBV28 and TRBJ2-7; 7 bases line up with TRBD2. Germline CDR1 reads MDHEN; CDR2 reads SYDVKM. The CDR3 length is 14 residues. Unmatched junction bases numbered 10, after V lost 7 bases and J lost 4 bases. The CDR3 coding sequence is TGTGCCAGCATCCCCGGCGGACTAGATTACGAGCAGTACTTC. As protein: CASIPGGLDYEQYF.

In DNA, the CDR3 is TGTGCCAGCTCACCGGCCCAGATTGAGACAGGCGGGGGCTACACCTTC. It codes for CASSPAQIETGGGYTF. V is TRBV18 and J is TRBJ1-2; weak D call: TRBD1 (6 bases). Germline V CDR1 and CDR2: KGHSH, LQKENI. Trimming left V 3 bases short and J 8 bases short, with 22 bases between. The CDR3 consists of 16 residues.

This chain connects TRBV6-1 to TRBJ2-7, with 7 bases matching TRBD1. V lost 4 bases to trimming and J lost 2 bases; unmatched junction nucleotides: 8. The CDR3 runs 15 residues. Germline V lookup: CDR1 MNHNS, CDR2 SASEGT. For the CDR3, the DNA is TGTGCCAGCAGTGGTTCCGGGACAGTCACCTACGAGCAGTACTTC. As protein: CASSGSGTVTYEQYF.